This TCR beta chain appears in the sequencing data of a study of blood T cell repertoires in COVID-19. V dropped 6 bases and J dropped 7 bases, with 13 bases sitting between them. The CDR3 has 14 residues. CDR1 and CDR2 (germline): MNHEY, SVGAGI. The repertoire was sequenced with immunoSEQ multiplex PCR; TCRdb's copy has only in-frame clones and lacks some. The sample contains around 190,000 clones, just over 85% of which appear only once. The specimen was peripheral blood. The V and J genes are TRBV6-5 and TRBJ1-6, with TRBD1 as a possible D gene (6 bases). The sequence was obtained from a man aged 45-65 years with active or convalescent COVID-19. CDR3 sequence reads: CASRGATGNSPLHF. CDR3 coding DNA: TGTGCCAGCAGAGGGGCCACAGGGAATTCACCCCTCCACTTT.